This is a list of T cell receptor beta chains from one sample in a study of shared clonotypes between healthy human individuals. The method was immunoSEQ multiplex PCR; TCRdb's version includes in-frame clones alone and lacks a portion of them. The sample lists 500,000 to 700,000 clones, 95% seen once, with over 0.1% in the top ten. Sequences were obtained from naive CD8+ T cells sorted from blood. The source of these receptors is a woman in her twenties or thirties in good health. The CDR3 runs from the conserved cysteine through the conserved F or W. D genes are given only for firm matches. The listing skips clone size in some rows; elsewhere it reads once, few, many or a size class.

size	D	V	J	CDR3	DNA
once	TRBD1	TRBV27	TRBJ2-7	CASTDRIHEQYF	TGTGCCAGCACGGACAGGATACACGAGCAGTACTTC
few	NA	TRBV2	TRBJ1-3	CASSEGRDTRNTIYF	TGTGCCAGCAGTGAAGGCCGGGACACTAGAAACACCATATATTTT
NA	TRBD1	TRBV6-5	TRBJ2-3	CASRGQGTPDTQYF	TGTGCCAGCAGGGGACAGGGAACCCCAGATACGCAGTATTTT
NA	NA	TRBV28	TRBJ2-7	CASSLLMSNNYEQYF	TGTGCCAGCAGTCTTCTCATGAGTAATAACTACGAGCAGTACTTC
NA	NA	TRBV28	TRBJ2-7	CASSLPPYEQYF	TGTGCCAGCAGCTTACCCCCCTACGAGCAGTACTTC
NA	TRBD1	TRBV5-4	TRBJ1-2	CASSLTGESTNYGYTF	TGTGCCAGCAGCTTGACAGGGGAGTCTACTAACTATGGCTACACCTTC
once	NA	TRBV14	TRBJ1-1	CASSQDLRDGEAFF	TGTGCCAGCAGCCAAGATCTCCGGGACGGCGAAGCTTTCTTT
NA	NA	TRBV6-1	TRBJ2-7	CASTQGGGAYEQYF	TGTGCCAGCACCCAAGGGGGAGGGGCCTACGAGCAGTACTTC
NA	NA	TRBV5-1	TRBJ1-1	CASSWEAFF	TGCGCCAGCAGCTGGGAAGCTTTCTTT
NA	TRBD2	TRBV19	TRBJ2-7	CASSIGSLAGGEQYF	TGTGCCAGTAGTATAGGATCCCTAGCGGGAGGCGAGCAGTACTTC
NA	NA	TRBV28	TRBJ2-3	CASSLATGVTDTQYF	TGTGCCAGCAGTCTCGCTACCGGGGTCACAGATACGCAGTATTTT
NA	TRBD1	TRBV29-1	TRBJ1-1	CSVEQGTGTEAFF	TGCAGCGTTGAGCAGGGGACAGGGACTGAAGCTTTCTTT
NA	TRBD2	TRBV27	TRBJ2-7	CASSEGTSGTYEQYF	TGTGCCAGCAGTGAGGGGACTAGCGGGACCTACGAGCAGTACTTC
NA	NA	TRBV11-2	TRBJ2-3	CASSSRSDTQYF	TGTGCCAGCAGCTCCAGGTCTGATACGCAGTATTTT
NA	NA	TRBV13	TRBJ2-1	CASSLVGRHNEQFF	TGTGCCAGCAGCTTAGTTGGGAGGCACAATGAGCAGTTCTTC
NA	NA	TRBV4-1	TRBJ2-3	CASSQVLRTDTQYF	TGCGCCAGCAGCCAAGTTCTCCGCACAGATACGCAGTATTTT
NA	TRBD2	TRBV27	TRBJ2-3	CASSLAGGDTQYF	TGTGCCAGCAGTTTAGCGGGAGGAGATACGCAGTATTTT
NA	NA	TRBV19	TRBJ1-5	CASSMGRNSNQPQHF	TGTGCCAGTAGTATGGGACGGAATAGCAATCAGCCCCAGCATTTT
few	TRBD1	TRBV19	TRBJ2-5	CASSMVRGQEETQYF	TGTGCCAGTAGTATGGTGAGGGGACAGGAAGAGACCCAGTACTTC
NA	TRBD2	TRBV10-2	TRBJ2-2	CASIASGSFNTGELFF	TGCGCCAGCATCGCTAGCGGGAGTTTTAACACCGGGGAGCTGTTTTTT
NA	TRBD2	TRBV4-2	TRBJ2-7	CASSGAVASGTYEQYF	TGTGCCAGCAGCGGCGCTGTAGCGAGCGGGACCTACGAGCAGTACTTC
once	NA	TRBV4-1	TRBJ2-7	CASSSILLTYEQYF	TGCGCCAGCAGCTCAATCCTACTAACCTACGAGCAGTACTTC
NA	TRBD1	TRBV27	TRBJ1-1	CASISRQGANTEAFF	TGTGCCAGCATAAGTCGACAGGGGGCGAACACTGAAGCTTTCTTT
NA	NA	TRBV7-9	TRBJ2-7	CASSLAAGSVYEQYF	TGTGCCAGCAGCTTAGCGGCCGGGAGTGTCTACGAGCAGTACTTC
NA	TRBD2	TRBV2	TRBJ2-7	CASSEGGSSYEQYF	TGTGCCAGCAGTGAAGGCGGGAGCTCCTACGAGCAGTACTTC
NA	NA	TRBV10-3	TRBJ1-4	CAISEKRAAATNEKLFF	TGTGCCATCAGTGAAAAGAGGGCAGCTGCAACTAATGAAAAACTGTTTTTT
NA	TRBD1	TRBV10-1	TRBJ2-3	CARDRGGTDTQYF	TGCGCCAGAGACAGGGGTGGGACAGATACGCAGTATTTT
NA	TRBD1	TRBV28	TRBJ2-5	CASSLWGQSYQETQYF	TGTGCCAGCAGTTTATGGGGACAGAGTTATCAAGAGACCCAGTACTTC
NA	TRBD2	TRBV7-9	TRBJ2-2	CASSLGLAGWENTGELFF	TGTGCCAGCAGCTTAGGACTAGCGGGATGGGAGAACACCGGGGAGCTGTTTTTT
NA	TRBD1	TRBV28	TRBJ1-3	CASSSWDSISSGNTIYF	TGTGCCAGCAGTTCTTGGGACAGCATTAGCTCTGGAAACACCATATATTTT
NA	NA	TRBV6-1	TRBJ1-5	CASSAGRESNQPQHF	TGTGCCAGCAGTGCCGGGCGTGAGAGCAATCAGCCCCAGCATTTT
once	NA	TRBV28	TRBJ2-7	CASSALSETNYEQYF	TGTGCCAGCAGTGCCCTTAGCGAGACCAACTACGAGCAGTACTTC
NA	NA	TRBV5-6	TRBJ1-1	CASSFGGDTEAFF	TGTGCCAGCAGCTTCGGAGGGGACACTGAAGCTTTCTTT
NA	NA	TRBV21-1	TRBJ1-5	CASSKFRPRDQPQHF	TGTGCCAGCAGCAAATTTAGGCCCAGGGATCAGCCCCAGCATTTT
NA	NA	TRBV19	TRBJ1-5	CASSIEGNGLNQPQHF	TGTGCCAGTAGTATAGAGGGCAACGGGCTCAATCAGCCCCAGCATTTT
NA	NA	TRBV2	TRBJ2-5	CASRALTGLQETQYF	TGTGCCAGCAGGGCGTTAACAGGGCTCCAAGAGACCCAGTACTTC
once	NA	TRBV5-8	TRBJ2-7	CASSLPPREGSYEQYF	TGTGCCAGCAGCTTACCGCCGCGGGAAGGGTCCTACGAGCAGTACTTC
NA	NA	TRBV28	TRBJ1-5	CASRDVTNQPQHF	TGTGCCAGCAGGGACGTCACCAATCAGCCCCAGCATTTT
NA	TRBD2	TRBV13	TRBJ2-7	CASSFSGLAIYEQYF	TGTGCCAGCAGCTTCTCGGGACTAGCGATCTACGAGCAGTACTTC
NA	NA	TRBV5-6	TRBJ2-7	CASSFLAAYEQYF	TGTGCCAGCAGCTTCCTAGCAGCCTACGAGCAGTACTTC
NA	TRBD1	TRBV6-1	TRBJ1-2	CASSNGTVYGYTF	TGTGCCAGCAGCAACGGGACAGTCTATGGCTACACCTTC